These 2 T cell receptor beta chains share one sample of origin, sequenced in a study of graft-versus-host responses after intestinal transplantation. Data came from immunoSEQ multiplex PCR; TCRdb stores just in-frame clones and leaves some out. There are 12,000 to 15,000 clones in the sample; approximately 32% occur only once, and under 5% lies in the top ten. Sequencing was performed on alloreactive CD4+ T cells from a mixed lymphocyte reaction culture, taken before intestinal transplant. Described subset: CFSE-low proliferating T cells sorted from roughly six-day pre-transplant mixed lymphocyte reaction (GvH or HvG direction). These receptors were taken from a human patient who received an intestinal transplant.

The chain links TRBV5-5 to TRBJ1-2; the match to TRBD1 covers 7 bases. This CDR3 region has 19 residues. The V gene end was trimmed by 4 bases and the J gene end by 2 bases; junction bases not matched to a gene: 20. Germline values: CDR1 SGHKS, CDR2 YYEKEE (reference sequence). Here the CDR3 reads CASSRRGFGAGDLNYGYTF. The CDR3 bases are TGTGCCAGCAGCCGCAGGGGGTTTGGGGCAGGGGACTTAAACTATGGCTACACCTTC. Combining the CDR3 with reference TRBV5-5 and TRBJ1-2 gives the whole variable domain DAGVTQSPTHLIKTRGQQVTLRCSPISGHKSVSWYQQVLGQGPQFIFQYYEKEERGRGNFPDRFSARQFPNYSSELNVNALLLGDSALYLCASSRRGFGAGDLNYGYTFGSGTRLTVV.

Points on this clone: A much larger clone lies one base from this, so it may be a read error. The chain carries TRBV7-9 and TRBJ2-1, with unresolved D. This CDR3 has 11 residues. Trimming took 1 base from V and 7 from J, leaving 2 bases between them. Germline CDR1 reads SEHNR; CDR2 reads FQNEAQ (reference sequence). CDR3 sequence (DNA): TGTGCCAGCAGCTTAGTAAATGAGCAGTTCTTC. This codes for CASSLVNEQFF.